The following is a T cell receptor (beta chain) sequence with its context. Its antigen is undetermined. Since all of the isolated RNA was reverse transcribed, expressed TCRB transcripts were what got sequenced. Assay: immunoSEQ multiplex PCR; the TCRdb copy retains only in-frame clones and omits some. The sample lists about 15,000 clones; roughly 44% were seen once. These data are taken from a study of beta chain features in type 1 diabetes. Whole-study context: Patient and healthy donor groups were alike in age, gender and cell yields.

Each sorted fraction was over 98% pure. Points from the study as a whole: The naive, central memory and Treg TCRB repertoires of patients appeared to be more similar to one another than those of healthy donors. HLA influence on TCRB rearrangement stayed unresolved here.

The CDR3 is 16 amino acids. Trimming took off 3 bases at V and 5 bases at J, with 19 bases between the two ends. Germline lookup yields CDR1 LNHDA and CDR2 SQIVND (reference sequence). This TCR was sampled from a middle-aged woman in good health. Material for sequencing was stem cell memory CD4+ T cells from blood. V usage is TRBV19 and J usage is TRBJ2-5; the D is unclear. The CDR3 reads CASSMNSPSLKETQYF. The CDR3 DNA reads as TGTGCCAGTAGTATGAATTCGCCCAGTTTAAAGGAGACCCAGTACTTC.